These 20 T cell receptor delta chains came from one sample sequenced in a study of γδ T cells in repeated Plasmodium falciparum infection. TCRdb ran CATT on the multiplex PCR reads. The table shows 75,000 to 95,000 delta-chain clones, with roughly 0.9% occurring only once. Flow sorting of PBMC yielded separate Vgamma9/Vdelta2+ and Vdelta2-negative gammadelta T cell populations for bulk repertoire analysis. Sequenced material: gamma-delta T cells from blood. The source of these receptors is a pool of human donors (malaria-infected and uninfected, not separated).

This clone was picked up many times. The TCRdb protein comes from a much larger clone and disagrees with this DNA's translation at residue 16, likely due to a read error; the protein given here is derived from the DNA. The DNA of the CDR3 is TGTGCTCTTGGGGATTATTCCTTCTGGGGGATACCAACTACAGCAAAACTCTTCTTT. Encoded protein: CALGDYSFWGIPTTAKLFF. This chain joins TRDV1 and TRDJ2; TRDD3 matches at 11 bases. Germline values: CDR1 TSWWSYY, CDR2 QGS. This CDR3 is built from 19 residues.

As for this clone: The protein given by TCRdb reflects a much larger clone and differs at residue 3 from this DNA's translation, likely from a read error; the protein shown is the DNA's translation. The V gene call reads TRDV2; no J gene was called. This CDR3 contains 14 residues. Per the germline V gene, CDR1 is GEAIGNYY and CDR2 is EKD. The DNA for the CDR3 is TGTGCCCGTGACCGACTTGAGTACACCGATAAGCTCATCTTT. It translates to CARDRLEYTDKLIF.

This clone was seen a handful of times. A far larger clone differs by one base, so this is likely a read error. The sample holds other DNA sequences that translate to the same CDR3. This chain links TRDV2 with TRDJ1; 9 nucleotides align to TRDD3. Trimming at V came to 1 base and at J to 4 bases, leaving 12 bases not matched to a gene. This CDR3 contains 17 residues. CDR1 is GEAIGNYY and CDR2 is EKD in the germline V gene. The CDR3 DNA follows: TGTGCCTGTGACACTATACGACGGGGATACGAAGGCGATAAACTCATCTTT. It specifies CACDTIRRGYEGDKLIF.

Of note for this clone: TCRdb's protein, taken from a much larger clone, differs from this DNA's translation at residue 23, likely owing to a read error; the protein displayed comes from the DNA. The V gene call reads TRDV2; no J gene was called; the DNA was not used to check the table's D call, TRDD3. CDR1 and CDR2 from the germline V gene are GEAIGNYY and EKD. The CDR3 runs 25 residues. CDR3 sequence: CACDNRNTFLLSSRRGIEWTDKPIF. In DNA form, the CDR3 reads TGTGCCTGTGACAACAGGAACACCTTCCTACTATCGTCCCGGCGGGGGATAGAGTGGACCGATAAACCCATCTTT.

This clone was observed a handful of times. The protein recorded in TCRdb matches a much larger clone and deviates from this DNA's translation at residue 11, suggesting a read error; the protein here is obtained by translating the DNA. The chain couples TRDV1 to TRDJ1, with 10 bases that match TRDD3. TCRdb gives no J gene; it was assigned here by matching the DNA to germline. J gave up 1 base and V 3 bases, and 35 bases lay outside the gene matches. Germline CDR1 and CDR2: TSWWSYY and QGS. The CDR3 is made up of 26 amino acids. CDR3 nucleotides: TGTGCTCTTGGGGAGCGCCACATTCCTTCCCCTTGGGTACTGGGGGATCAGCCCGCTTTCACCGATAAACTCATCTTT. Amino acids: CALGERHIPSPWVLGDQPAFTDKLIF.

This clone was observed a few times. The translation of this DNA and the TCRdb protein of a much larger clone differ at residue 3, probably owing to a read error; the protein shown here is translated from the DNA. This chain uses TRDV1 with TRDJ1; D is unresolved. The J gene is not listed in TCRdb, so it was assigned here from a DNA match to germline. Germline V gene sequence: CDR1 TSWWSYY, CDR2 QGS. V gave up 10 bases and J gave up 3 bases, with 24 bases separating them. The length of the CDR3 is 16 residues. DNA of the CDR3: TGTGCTCATCTGACCGCAACAAGGAGTTCGGCCGATAAACTCATCTTT. It codes for CAHLTATRSSADKLIF.

Comments on this clone: This may be a read error, as it is one base from a much larger clone. The V gene is listed as TRDV1; no J gene was called; the D call of TRDD3 is as the table states it, not checked on the DNA. CDR3 length: 23 amino acids. CDR1 TSWWSYY and CDR2 QGS come from the germline V gene. CDR3 sequence: CALGELITKFSSPEGPYTDKLIF. The CDR3 region has the DNA TGTGCTCTTGGGGAACTAATAACAAAGTTTAGTTCCCCCGAGGGGCCATACACCGATAAGCTCATCTTT.

A few counts support this clone. This clone may be a read error of a much larger clone one base away. The genes are TRDV1 and TRDJ1; the match to TRDD3 covers 10 bases. TCRdb carries no J gene annotation; the J gene was assigned here by matching the DNA with germline. V was pared by 0 bases and J by 2 bases, with 51 bases of the junction left unmatched. Germline V gene sequence: CDR1 TSWWSYY, CDR2 QGS. The CDR3 is 32 residues long. The CDR3 region has the DNA TGTGCTCTTGGGGAACTAGGCGCCCAGACCCTTTCCTATTCGGGGCCGATGGCGGCTTGGACTGGGGGATCCCTGGGGACCGATAAACTCATCTTT. Translated, it gives CALGELGAQTLSYSGPMAAWTGGSLGTDKLIF.

Concerning this clone: The amino acid sequence in TCRdb belongs to a much larger clone and departs from this DNA's translation at residue 4, likely a sequencing read error; the sequence shown is translated from the DNA. The chain couples TRAV14/DV4 to TRDJ1; 10 bases are shared with TRDD3. From germline, CDR1 is TSDPSYG and CDR2 QGSYDQQN (reference sequence). The CDR3 is 18 residues long. Losses at the gene ends were 9 bases for V and 2 bases for J; bases not matched to a gene: 18. The chain's CDR3 is CAIMHLRFGGIRTDKLIF. The CDR3 region has the DNA TGTGCAATCATGCACCTACGTTTTGGGGGGATACGTACCGATAAACTCATCTTT.

In the case of this clone: This DNA's translation differs at residue 18 from TCRdb's protein, which comes from a much larger clone; a read error is likely, and the protein shown is translated from the DNA. The J gene went uncalled, whereas the V gene is TRDV2; the D call in the table, TRDD3, was not verified against the DNA. The germline V gene encodes CDR1 GEAIGNYY and CDR2 EKD. This CDR3 is built from 20 residues. In DNA form, the CDR3 reads TGTGCCTGTGACACCGACGAAACTGGGGGACCCAAATTATACACCGATAAACCCATCTTT. Protein: CACDTDETGGPKLYTDKPIF.

This clone has more than one count but fewer than ten. Given a far larger clone just one base away, this is likely a sequencing read error. In the same sample, other DNA sequences code for this CDR3. The genes are TRDV1 and TRDJ1; 7 nucleotides match TRDD3. This CDR3 has 18 residues. Per germline, CDR1 TSWWSYY and CDR2 QGS. The V segment lost 5 bases and the J segment 0 bases; nucleotides outside the gene matches: 15. The CDR3 coding sequence is TGTGCTCTTGGGAGATCTACGGGACTGGGGCGTCACACCGATAAACTCATCTTT. This sequence encodes CALGRSTGLGRHTDKLIF.

A remark on this clone: TCRdb's listed protein matches a much larger clone and diverges from this DNA's translation at residue 12, likely through a read error; the protein shown comes from the DNA. This chain connects TRDV2 to TRDJ1, with TRDD3 matching 9 bases. The J gene is not listed in TCRdb, so it was assigned here from a DNA match to germline. Trimming cost V 0 bases and J 1 base; bases outside gene matches: 11. The CDR3 extends over 18 amino acids. Germline CDR1 reads GEAIGNYY; CDR2 reads EKD. The CDR3 DNA reads TGTGCCTGTGACACCTTAACTGGGGGACCCGAGTGCACCGATAAACTCATCTTT. Encoded protein: CACDTLTGGPECTDKLIF.

About this clone itself: The TCRdb protein, from a much larger clone, departs from this DNA's translation at residue 17, likely by read error; the protein shown derives from the DNA. V is TRDV1 and J is TRDJ1; D may correspond to TRDD2 or TRDD3 (5 bases each). Germline CDR1 reads TSWWSYY; CDR2 reads QGS. The CDR3 consists of 18 residues. The CDR3 protein is CALGELRLLRGYTDKLTF. The CDR3 region has the DNA TGTGCTCTTGGGGAACTACGCCTTCTCCGGGGGTACACCGATAAACTCACCTTT.

About this clone: Translating this DNA gives a protein that differs at residue 18 from the TCRdb one, which belongs to a much larger clone; a read error is likely, and the protein shown is this translation. The genes are TRDV1 and TRDJ1, with 9 bases lining up with TRDD3. TCRdb supplies no J gene; here it was assigned by aligning the nucleotide sequence to germline. Germline-derived CDR1 and CDR2 are TSWWSYY and QGS. The CDR3 totals 21 residues. CDR3 loop: CALGENGYWGNRAFWHDELIF. The CDR3 DNA reads TGTGCTCTTGGGGAAAACGGGTACTGGGGGAATCGGGCCTTTTGGCACGATGAACTCATCTTT.

Only a few counts were recorded for this clone. TCRdb's listed protein matches a much larger clone and diverges from this DNA's translation at residue 7, likely through a read error; the protein shown comes from the DNA. This chain uses TRDV1 with TRDJ1; 13 positions match TRDD3. The V gene's germline CDR1 is TSWWSYY and CDR2 QGS. This CDR3 is built from 20 residues. The V segment lost 3 bases and the J segment 0 bases; nucleotides outside the gene matches: 13. The CDR3 loop reads CALGDLTSYWGIRHTDKLIF. As DNA, the CDR3 is TGTGCTCTTGGGGATCTCACTTCGTACTGGGGGATACGGCACACCGATAAACTCATCTTT.

On this clone itself: A far larger clone lies a single base away; this is likely a read error. The same CDR3 also results from other DNA sequences found in this sample. The V gene call is TRDV2, and the J gene call is absent; TRDD3, the table's D call, was not compared with the DNA. This CDR3 has 15 amino acids. CDR1 GEAIGNYY and CDR2 EKD come from the germline V gene. This chain's CDR3 is CACDTVGGLGDKLIF. The CDR3 region has the DNA TGTGCCTGTGACACGGTGGGGGGACTCGGCGATAAGCTCATCTTT.

This clone was recorded a few times. It differs at one base from a far larger clone, so likely a read error. Other DNA sequences of this sample code for an identical CDR3. CDR3 region: CALGEPPYGGIPDKLIF. The CDR3 nucleotides are TGTGCTCTTGGGGAGCCGCCCTACGGGGGGATCCCAGATAAACTCATCTTT. J is TRDJ1 and V is TRDV1; 7 bases fit TRDD3. The J gene is absent in TCRdb and was assigned here via DNA matching to germline. With 3 bases clipped from V and 5 bases from J, the junction kept 15 bases outside the gene matches. There are 17 residues in the CDR3. Germline loops: CDR1 TSWWSYY, CDR2 QGS.

This clone was recorded a few times. The protein recorded in TCRdb matches a much larger clone and deviates from this DNA's translation at residue 10, suggesting a read error; the protein here is obtained by translating the DNA. The chain has TRDV2 and TRDJ1, with D maybe TRDD3 (5 bases). TCRdb gives no J gene; it was assigned here by matching the DNA to germline. Germline loops: CDR1 GEAIGNYY, CDR2 EKD. The V end was cut by 3 bases, the J end by 3 bases, with 16 bases between. The CDR3 extends over 15 amino acids. Here the CDR3 reads CACDGITEYADKLIF. The CDR3 DNA is TGTGCCTGTGACGGGATTACTGAATACGCCGATAAACTCATCTTT.

This clone was picked up a small number of times. This sequence is one base from a far larger clone and is likely a read error. Distinct nucleotide sequences in the sample also encode this CDR3. The chain links TRDV2 to TRDJ1; TRDD3 matches at 8 bases. The J gene was missing in TCRdb and was found by matching the end of the DNA to germline. V shed 1 base, J shed 3 bases, and the junction held 12 bases outside the gene matches. CDR3 length: 17 residues. Germline CDR1 reads GEAIGNYY; CDR2 reads EKD. The CDR3 is CACDTLLSGDSSDKLIF. Written as DNA, the CDR3 is TGTGCCTGTGACACTCTCTTATCGGGGGATAGCTCCGATAAACTCATCTTT.

This clone ranks as medium-sized (0.01 to 0.1%). The chain has TRDV1 and TRDJ1; TRDD3 matches at 8 bases. V was pared by 5 bases and J by 4 bases, with 15 bases of the junction left unmatched. Germline values: CDR1 TSWWSYY, CDR2 QGS. The CDR3 contains 17 residues. CDR3 protein: CALGTASFWGRHDKLIF. CDR3 in DNA: TGTGCTCTTGGGACCGCTTCCTTCTGGGGGAGACACGATAAACTCATCTTT.